This T cell receptor beta chain was recorded in a study of blood T cell repertoires in COVID-19. The CDR3 spans 14 residues. Trimming removed 6 bases from V and 7 bases from J, with 16 bases in between. Germline CDR1 SNHLY, CDR2 FYNNEI. Some clones are missing from TCRdb's copy, which holds only in-frame ones; the method was immunoSEQ multiplex PCR. This sample has about 180,000 clones, with around nine tenths found just once. Specimen: peripheral blood. The chain is built from TRBV2 and TRBJ2-1; perhaps TRBD2 as D (5 bases). The sequence came from a woman aged 65 to 85 with COVID-19, enrolled during active disease. Here the CDR3 reads CASRRVLGINEQFF. As DNA, the CDR3 is TGTGCCAGCAGGCGGGTGTTAGGGATAAATGAGCAGTTCTTC. Complete variable domain (other parts from reference TRBV2 and TRBJ2-1): EPEVTQTPSHQVTQMGQEVILRCVPISNHLYFYWYRQILGQKVEFLVSFYNNEISEKSEIFDDQFSVERPDGSNFTLKIRSTKLEDSAMYFCASRRVLGINEQFFGPGTRLTVL.